Listed below are T cell receptor beta chains from one sample, sequenced in a study of OX40 agonist ivuxolimab in advanced cancers. Using immunoSEQ multiplex PCR, the repertoire was profiled, and TCRdb retains in-frame clones only, with some absent. The data contain over 55,000 clones, roughly nine tenths of them singletons. The sequencing used CD4+ or CD8+ T cells sorted from blood, collected in a trial of the OX40 agonist ivuxolimab. These receptors all stem from an adult with an advanced solid tumor such as melanoma, head and neck, liver or kidney cancer. CDR3s include the opening cysteine and the closing phenylalanine or tryptophan. Clone sizes are given selectively: once, few, many, or a class where the clone is expanded.

clone size	V gene	J gene	CDR3 protein
few	TRBV27	TRBJ2-7	CASSSPGQTYEQYF
.	TRBV18	TRBJ1-1	CASSYGRGETEAFF
.	TRBV5-1	TRBJ1-3	CASSTGGSGNTIYF
.	TRBV20-1	TRBJ1-2	CTTWDEGYTF
.	TRBV5-6	TRBJ1-1	CASSPDPPWGAMNTEAFF
.	TRBV27	TRBJ1-5	CASSSQSLSNQPQHF
.	TRBV28	TRBJ1-1	CASSRVGGLDTEAFF
.	TRBV7-2	TRBJ2-7	CASSLGGSGPYEQYF
.	TRBV29-1	TRBJ2-3	CSADRGNTDTQYF
.	TRBV14	TRBJ2-2	CASSRRTGQGSGELFF
.	TRBV7-9	TRBJ1-4	CASSSTVSGEKLFF
.	TRBV7-9	TRBJ1-2	CASNPFANYGYTF
.	TRBV30	TRBJ1-2	CAWIERAVYGYTF
.	TRBV7-2	TRBJ2-5	CASSLDTGRETQYF
.	TRBV6-5	TRBJ2-5	CASSNQGAGETQYF
once	TRBV7-8	TRBJ1-4	CASSPRQGVATNEKLFF
.	TRBV11-2	TRBJ1-5	CASSTNRDQPQHF
.	TRBV9	TRBJ2-6	CASSREDRGRLSGANVLTF
.	TRBV20-1	TRBJ2-7	CSAGIEEQYF
few	TRBV6-6	TRBJ1-2	CASSYSLRGYTF
.	TRBV18	TRBJ1-1	CASSLGREGNTEAFF
.	TRBV5-1	TRBJ1-1	CASSLEAGSTEAFF
.	TRBV11-2	TRBJ1-6	CASSTGLSYNSPLHF
.	TRBV6-5	TRBJ1-3	CASSSPGGPSGNTIYF
.	TRBV7-8	TRBJ1-6	CASSLGVNSPLHF
.	TRBV27	TRBJ2-3	CASSRPIAGSTDTQYF
.	TRBV6-5	TRBJ1-5	CASSYLPDQPQHF
.	TRBV9	TRBJ1-1	CASSVIGGEGTEAFF
.	TRBV4-3	TRBJ1-3	CASSQDAKVTGNTIYF
.	TRBV19	TRBJ1-2	CASSRDSNYGYTF
.	TRBV11-2	TRBJ2-7	CASSLRLGLSYEQYF
.	TRBV6-1	TRBJ2-7	CASSEFGAYEQYF
once	TRBV5-1	TRBJ1-1	CASSLAKGGAGYTEAFF
.	TRBV9	TRBJ2-1	CASSVADSRSSYNEQFF
.	TRBV7-8	TRBJ1-6	CASALRTDNSPLHF
.	TRBV2	TRBJ2-5	CASVDRGEEETQYF
.	TRBV7-2	TRBJ2-6	CASSWGVSGANVLTF
once	TRBV6-5	TRBJ2-7	CASRIDSSYEQYF
.	TRBV7-2	TRBJ2-7	CASSLGAGYEQYF
.	TRBV4-3	TRBJ2-3	CASSQEEGQGRPQYF
.	TRBV7-2	TRBJ2-7	CASSYPGLAAYEQYF
.	TRBV27	TRBJ2-6	CASSQRGSSGANVLTF
.	TRBV4-3	TRBJ2-3	CASSQELSFGGRTDTQYF
.	TRBV19	TRBJ2-7	CASSFTSESSYEQYF
.	TRBV18	TRBJ1-1	CASSPPVSEAFF
few	TRBV2	TRBJ2-3	CASRGTLSTDTQYF